Following are 10 T cell receptor beta chains from one sample sequenced in a study of CD8 T cells in ankylosing spondylitis. Study conclusions and caveats: A motif of 7 to 9 highly homologous TCR beta variants was seen as apparently characteristic of ankylosing spondylitis blood.

These receptors' antigens are unknown. Each CDR3 protein is one row after TCRdb ran MiXCR on the 5' RACE reads. The sample records roughly 470,000 distinct CDR3 sequences, roughly a quarter being singletons. Material: blood, either unsorted or a sorted T cell fraction (not recorded which). The origin of the receptors is a male donor with ankylosing spondylitis.

The rearrangement joins TRBV5-1 to TRBJ1-2; unclear D gene. The CDR3 is 14 residues long. CDR1 is SGHRS and CDR2 is YFSETQ in the germline V gene. V lost 0 bases and J 4 bases, leaving 10 bases between the germline ends. The CDR3 region is CASSLGSESYGYTF. CDR3 bases: TGCGCCAGCAGCTTGGGGTCAGAATCCTATGGCTACACCTTC.

The chain carries TRBV5-1 and TRBJ1-1; 7 nucleotides agree with TRBD1. The CDR3 sequence is 15 residues long. With 1 base clipped from V and 8 bases from J, the junction kept 11 bases outside the gene matches. CDR1 is SGHRS, CDR2 YFSETQ, per germline. The CDR3 is CASSLLGQSNSEAFF. The CDR3 coding sequence is TGCGCCAGCAGCTTGTTGGGACAGTCCAATTCGGAAGCTTTCTTT.

The chain uses TRBV19 and TRBJ2-1, with TRBD1 matching over 7 bases. The CDR3 has 16 residues. Unmatched junction bases numbered 15, after V lost 4 bases and J lost 9 bases. The V gene's germline CDR1 is LNHDA and CDR2 SQIVND (reference sequence). CDR3 sequence (DNA): TGTGCCAGTAGTACGCCAACCCCGACAGGGTCCGGTGAGCAGTTCTTC. Its translation is CASSTPTPTGSGEQFF.

This chain joins TRBV5-1 and TRBJ2-2; D unclear. CDR1 SGHRS and CDR2 YFSETQ come from the germline V gene. This CDR3 has 16 residues. V was trimmed by 1 base and J by 2 bases, leaving 12 bases between them. CDR3: CASSLNGARNTGELFF. CDR3 nucleotides: TGCGCCAGCAGCTTGAACGGCGCGAGAAACACCGGGGAGCTGTTTTTT.

V usage is TRBV5-8 and J usage is TRBJ2-3, with unresolved D. The germline V gene encodes CDR1 SGHTS and CDR2 YDEGEE. This CDR3 comprises 13 residues. V was trimmed by 0 bases and J by 6 bases, leaving 8 bases between them. CDR3 nucleotide sequence: TGTGCCAGCAGCTTGGAAGACGTGGATACGCAGTATTTT. Translating gives CASSLEDVDTQYF.

This clonotype appeared a few times. The chain links TRBV12-3 or TRBV12-4 to TRBJ2-1, with 8 bases that match TRBD2. The trim removed 10 bases at V and 1 base at J, leaving 12 bases unmatched. The CDR3 covers 16 residues. The CDR3 nucleotides read TGTGCCACCCAACTGGGGGCGGGAGGATCCTACAATGAGCAGTTCTTC. Protein product: CATQLGAGGSYNEQFF.

In this sample, this clonotype turned up once. This chain joins TRBV20-1 and TRBJ2-7, with TRBD2 matching 11 bases. CDR3 length equals 13 residues. Per the germline V gene, CDR1 is DFQATT and CDR2 is SNEGSKA (reference sequence). Trimming at V came to 2 bases and at J to 4 bases, leaving 1 base not matched to a gene. This CDR3 reads CSARTSGSYEQYV. The DNA for the CDR3 is TGCAGTGCTAGAACTAGCGGGAGTTACGAGCAGTACGTC.

This clonotype has at least ten counts. The CDR3 nucleotides read TGTGCCAGCAGTAATACACATTCCTCCTACAATGAGCAGTTCTTC. Translated, it gives CASSNTHSSYNEQFF. The J gene is TRBJ2-1, the V gene TRBV7-8; D gene unclear. Per germline, CDR1 SGHVS and CDR2 FQNEAQ. The CDR3 is made up of 15 amino acids. V was trimmed by 6 bases and J by 0 bases, leaving 12 bases between them.

DNA for the CDR3: TGTGCCAGCAGCCCCTCAGCGGGGCTAGCCAAAAACATTCAGTACTTC. Its translation: CASSPSAGLAKNIQYF. The chain recombines TRBV3-1 with TRBJ2-4, with 7 positions matching TRBD2. The CDR3 is 16 amino acids. Germline trimming cut 4 bases from V and 0 bases from J; bases unmatched to any gene: 6. Per the germline V gene, CDR1 is LGHDT and CDR2 is YNNKEL (reference sequence).

This clonotype was counted only a few times. V and J are TRBV4-2 and TRBJ2-1, with no clear D. Germline V gene lookup returns CDR1 LGHNA and CDR2 YNFKEQ. The CDR3 extends over 15 amino acids. V gave up 0 bases and J gave up 1 base, with 7 bases separating them. This CDR3 is CASSQEGTSYNEQFF. In DNA form, the CDR3 reads TGTGCCAGCAGCCAAGAGGGTACGTCCTACAATGAGCAGTTCTTC.